This T cell receptor beta chain was captured by sequencing in a study of T-cell reconstitution after alpha-beta-depleted transplantation in children. The CDR3 extends over 13 amino acids. Between the trimmed V and J ends, which lost 2 bases and 0 bases, there was a span of 7 bases. The germline V gene encodes CDR1 SQVTM and CDR2 ANQGSEA. This clonotype occurred many times. The TCRbeta library incorporated unique molecular identifiers. TCRdb recomputed calls from the PCR reads with MiXCR, one row per CDR3 protein. The table records hundreds of thousands of distinct CDR3 sequences, approximately 16% of them present only once.

The clonotype comes from a human donor who donated a stem cell graft to a child with acute myeloid leukemia. The chain links TRBV29-1 to TRBJ1-1, with D perhaps TRBD1 (5 bases). The sample in question was PBMCs from the stem cell graft donor, obtained from the stem cell graft. CDR3 bases: TGCAGCGTTGAACAGGGTATGAACACTGAAGCTTTCTTT. Residues: CSVEQGMNTEAFF. Full variable domain (missing parts from reference TRBV29-1 and TRBJ1-1): SAVISQKPSRDICQRGTSLTIQCQVDSQVTMMFWYRQQPGQSLTLIATANQGSEATYESGFVIDKFPISRPNLTFSTLTVSNMSPEDSSIYLCSVEQGMNTEAFFGQGTRLTVV.